The sequence of this T cell receptor (beta chain) was determined in a study of neoadjuvant nivolumab and ipilimumab in lung cancer. General study results and limits: From pretherapy to surgery, tumor richness and clonality rose with dual therapy. Pathologic regression was not significantly tied to TCR clonality. Resected tumors had greater TCR richness and clonality than uninvolved lung.

Concerning this clone itself: Its cognate antigen is unknown.

The assay was immunoSEQ multiplex PCR, and TCRdb's table has in-frame clones only and misses some. The profile covers more than 40,000 clones, with approximately 90% appearing a single time and around 3.8% taken by the ten largest. This receptor was taken from an adult with non-small cell lung cancer. Some clones in this sample may be carry-over from other donors' samples. The starting material was blood, obtained before neoadjuvant nivolumab, alone or with ipilimumab.

CDR3 sequence reads: CASSDTSGRDRTYEQYF. DNA for the CDR3: TGCGCCAGCAGTGATACTAGCGGGAGGGACAGGACCTACGAGCAGTACTTC. The genes are TRBV10-2 and TRBJ2-7; TRBD2 agrees at 13 bases. Germline V lookup: CDR1 WSHSY, CDR2 SAAADI. The CDR3 runs 17 residues. The V and J ends lost 3 bases and 2 bases, in that order; junction bases with no gene match: 7.